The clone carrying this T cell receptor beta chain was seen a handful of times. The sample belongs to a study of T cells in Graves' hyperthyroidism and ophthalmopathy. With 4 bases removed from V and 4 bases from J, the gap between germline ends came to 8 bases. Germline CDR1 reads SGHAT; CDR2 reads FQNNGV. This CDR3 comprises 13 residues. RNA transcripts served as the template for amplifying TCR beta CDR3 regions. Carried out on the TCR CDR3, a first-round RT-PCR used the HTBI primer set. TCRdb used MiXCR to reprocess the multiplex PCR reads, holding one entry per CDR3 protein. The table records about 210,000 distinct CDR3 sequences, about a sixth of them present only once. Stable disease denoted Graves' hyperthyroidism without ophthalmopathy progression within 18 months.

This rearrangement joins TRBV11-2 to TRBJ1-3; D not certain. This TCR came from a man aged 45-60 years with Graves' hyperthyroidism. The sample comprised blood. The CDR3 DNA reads TGTGCCAGCAGCTACCAGGAGGGAAACACCATATATTTT. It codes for CASSYQEGNTIYF.